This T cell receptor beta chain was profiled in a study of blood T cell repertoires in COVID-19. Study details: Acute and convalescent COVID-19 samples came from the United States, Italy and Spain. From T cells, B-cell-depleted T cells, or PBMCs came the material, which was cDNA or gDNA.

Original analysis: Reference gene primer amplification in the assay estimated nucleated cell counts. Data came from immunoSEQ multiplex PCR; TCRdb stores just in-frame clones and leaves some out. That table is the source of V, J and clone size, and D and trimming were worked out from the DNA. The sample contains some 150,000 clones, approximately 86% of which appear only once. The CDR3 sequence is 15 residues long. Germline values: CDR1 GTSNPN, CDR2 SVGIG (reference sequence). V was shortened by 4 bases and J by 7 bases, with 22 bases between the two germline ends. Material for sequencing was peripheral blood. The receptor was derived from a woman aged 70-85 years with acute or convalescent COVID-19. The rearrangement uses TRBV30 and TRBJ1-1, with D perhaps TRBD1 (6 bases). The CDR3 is CAWNLKTGRGGEAFF. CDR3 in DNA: TGTGCCTGGAACCTCAAAACAGGGAGGGGGGGTGAAGCTTTCTTT.